These 16 T cell receptor beta chains were all obtained from the same sample, sequenced in a study of blood T cells in healthy people across ages. Primed by a sample-barcoded 5' primer and a J-beta primer mix, a second PCR proceeded for about 7 to 11 cycles. One entry per CDR3 protein, called by TCRdb with MiXCR from the 5' RACE reads. The table has about 970,000 distinct CDR3 sequences, roughly 51% seen once. Sequenced sample: blood. The receptors were sampled from an older woman in good health.

This clonotype was counted a few times. V usage is TRBV12-3 or TRBV12-4 and J usage is TRBJ2-7; D is unclear. V dropped 5 bases and J dropped 3 bases, with 11 bases sitting between them. The CDR3 loop spans 13 amino acids. CDR3 nucleotides: TGTGCCAGCAGTCCGCCCTCTCGCTACGAGCAGTACTTC. Translating gives CASSPPSRYEQYF.

This clonotype has at least ten counts. The V call is TRBV28, the J call TRBJ2-7; D ambiguous. Trimming shortened V by 8 bases and J by 3 bases, and 14 bases separated the two germline ends. Germline CDR1 reads MDHEN; CDR2 reads SYDVKM. This CDR3 comprises 13 residues. The DNA of the CDR3 is TGTGCCAGCCGACCGACTCCTAGCTACGAGCAGTACTTC. Protein product: CASRPTPSYEQYF.

The rearrangement uses TRBV29-1 and TRBJ2-1; TRBD2 matches 7 bases. The CDR3 totals 13 residues. Germline V gives CDR1 SQVTM, CDR2 ANQGSEA. CDR3 DNA: TGCAGTGCCCACACTAGCGTGAACAATGAGCAGTTCTTC. Translating gives CSAHTSVNNEQFF.

This clonotype was observed a few times. The gene calls are TRBV7-9 and TRBJ1-1; D might be TRBD1 (5 bases). CDR1 is SEHNR, CDR2 FQNEAQ, per germline (reference sequence). There are 15 residues in the CDR3. The germline V and J ends were trimmed by 4 bases and 4 bases, with 16 bases remaining between them. CDR3 loop: CASSWGSGRGTEAFF. The CDR3 nucleotides read TGTGCCAGCAGCTGGGGGAGTGGGAGAGGCACTGAAGCTTTCTTT.

This chain connects TRBV5-5 to TRBJ1-2; D is ambiguous. The germline V and J ends were trimmed by 0 bases and 5 bases, with 11 bases remaining between them. The CDR3 runs to 14 residues. CDR1 and CDR2 (germline): SGHKS, YYEKEE (reference sequence). The CDR3 region is CASSLEPLSYGYTF. DNA for the CDR3: TGTGCCAGCAGCTTGGAACCTCTTAGTTATGGCTACACCTTC. Supplemented by reference TRBV5-5 and TRBJ1-2, the full variable domain reads DAGVTQSPTHLIKTRGQQVTLRCSPISGHKSVSWYQQVLGQGPQFIFQYYEKEERGRGNFPDRFSARQFPNYSSELNVNALLLGDSALYLCASSLEPLSYGYTFGSGTRLTVV.

This chain connects TRBV3-1 to TRBJ2-3; D may be TRBD1 or TRBD2 (5 bases each). Trimming took 8 bases from V and 1 from J, leaving 28 bases between them. The germline V gene has CDR1 LGHDT and CDR2 YNNKEL (reference sequence). This CDR3 comprises 19 residues. DNA for the CDR3: TGTGCCAGCGGGGCTGCTGGGAAAGTAACGGGATGGGGCACAGATACGCAGTATTTT. Amino acids: CASGAAGKVTGWGTDTQYF.

The V call is TRBV20-1, the J call TRBJ1-2; 9 bases fit TRBD1. Germline V CDR1 and CDR2: DFQATT, SNEGSKA (reference sequence). The V gene end was trimmed by 1 base and the J gene end by 4 bases; junction bases not matched to a gene: 7. The CDR3 covers 15 residues. CDR3: CSARVPDRGLYGYTF. The DNA for the CDR3 is TGCAGTGCTAGAGTTCCGGACAGGGGACTCTATGGCTACACCTTC.

This chain uses TRBV7-2 with TRBJ1-6; D is ambiguous. V was clipped by 1 base and J by 7 bases, with 11 bases between them. Germline CDR1 is SGHTA and CDR2 is FQGNSA. The CDR3 is 15 residues long. CDR3 amino acids: CASSLVGIGNSPLHF. CDR3 in DNA: TGTGCCAGCAGCTTAGTAGGCATTGGAAATTCACCCCTCCACTTT.

The chain combines TRBV7-2 with TRBJ2-1; 8 bases are a match to TRBD2. This CDR3 region has 15 residues. Germline V gene sequence: CDR1 SGHTA, CDR2 FQGNSA. V shed 4 bases and J 4 bases; nucleotides not matched to a gene: 6. This chain's CDR3 is CASSSSGSVYNEQFF. The CDR3, as DNA: TGTGCCAGCAGCTCGAGCGGGAGTGTATACAATGAGCAGTTCTTC.

V is TRBV20-1 and J is TRBJ1-5, with 8 bases that match TRBD1. This CDR3 spans 15 amino acids. Germline trimming cut 4 bases from V and 11 bases from J; bases unmatched to any gene: 16. Germline-derived CDR1 and CDR2 are DFQATT and SNEGSKA (reference sequence). DNA of the CDR3: TGCAGTGCTATTGTACCGGGACAGGTCCAATGGGCCCAGCATTTT. This sequence encodes CSAIVPGQVQWAQHF.

The chain employs TRBV6-4 and TRBJ2-4; D gene ambiguous. The CDR3 consists of 10 residues. Trimming took 10 bases from V and 7 from J, leaving 8 bases between them. Germline V lookup: CDR1 MRHNA, CDR2 SNTAGT. The CDR3 loop is CANKVNIQYF. Here the CDR3 DNA reads TGTGCCAACAAGGTGAACATTCAGTACTTC.

This chain joins TRBV27 and TRBJ2-7; 9 bases map to TRBD2. CDR1 and CDR2 from the germline V gene are MNHEY and SMNVEV (reference sequence). The CDR3 has 15 residues. The junction had 12 bases not matched to a gene; V was cut back by 7 bases and J by 5 bases. The CDR3 DNA is TGTGCCAGCATCAAAGCGGGAGGAGGTAGGAACGAGCAGTACTTC. Translation: CASIKAGGGRNEQYF.

The chain combines TRBV4-1 with TRBJ2-3, with D possibly being TRBD1 (5 bases). V lost 0 bases to trimming and J lost 9 bases, with 16 bases between them. Germline CDR1 and CDR2: MGHRA and YSYEKL. The CDR3 runs 15 residues. The CDR3 sequence is CASSQDKTVSKTQYF. Written as DNA, the CDR3 is TGCGCCAGCAGCCAAGATAAGACAGTTTCCAAGACGCAGTATTTT.

J is TRBJ1-6 and V is TRBV18; D is perhaps TRBD1 (5 bases). Germline assignment: CDR1 KGHSH and CDR2 LQKENI. Trimming stripped 5 bases from V and 9 bases from J, with 17 bases between. The CDR3 sequence is 15 residues long. CDR3 DNA: TGTGCCAGCTCAACCCAGGGAGGCGGTTTTTCACCCCTCCACTTT. This encodes CASSTQGGGFSPLHF. The full variable domain, rest sourced from reference TRBV18 and TRBJ1-6, is NAGVMQNPRHLVRRRGQEARLRCSPMKGHSHVYWYRQLPEEGLKFMVYLQKENIIDESGMPKERFSAEFPKEGPSILRIQQVVRGDSAAYFCASSTQGGGFSPLHFGNGTRLTVT.

This clonotype was detected many times. The chain employs TRBV29-1 and TRBJ2-5, with D hard to call. The CDR3 runs 14 residues. Trimming left V 7 bases short and J 5 bases short, with 20 bases between. The germline CDR1 and CDR2 sequences are SQVTM and ANQGSEA. DNA of the CDR3: TGCAGCGGCCTGGGGTTGGGGTCCAGGGAGACCCAGTACTTC. It yields the protein CSGLGLGSRETQYF.

V usage is TRBV4-3 and J usage is TRBJ2-4; TRBD1 might be the D (5 bases). Per the germline V gene, CDR1 is LGHNA and CDR2 is YSLEER. V dropped 0 bases and J dropped 4 bases, with 22 bases sitting between them. The CDR3 length is 19 residues. The CDR3 protein is CASSQERGGFDWGKNIQYF. In nucleotides, the CDR3 is TGCGCCAGCAGCCAAGAAAGGGGTGGGTTCGATTGGGGTAAAAACATTCAGTACTTC.